One T cell receptor beta chain is described in this entry. Original analysis: Amplification from reference gene primers served as the basis for estimated nucleated cell counts. Here immunoSEQ multiplex PCR was the method, and the copy in TCRdb shows in-frame clones only, minus some. V, J and clone size derive from that table, while D and trimming were established from the DNA sequence. The repertoire consists of 180,000 or so clones, with just over 85% occurring once and the leading ten covering around 8.3%. Germline CDR1 is MDHEN and CDR2 is SYDVKM. The CDR3 loop spans 14 amino acids. Trimming left V 9 bases short and J 1 base short, with 14 bases between. This sample is part of a study of blood T cell repertoires in COVID-19. As for the study in general: Researchers got acute and convalescent COVID-19 samples from the United States, Italy and Spain. T cells, B-cell-depleted T cells, or PBMCs provided the cDNA or gDNA that served as material.

This TCR came from a man in his 60s with acute or convalescent COVID-19. The genes are TRBV28 and TRBJ2-3; possibly TRBD1 for D (5 bases). The source material was peripheral blood. CDR3 loop: CASSDTRGTDTQYF. CDR3 DNA sequence: TGTGCCAGTTCGGACACCAGGGGCACAGATACGCAGTATTTT.